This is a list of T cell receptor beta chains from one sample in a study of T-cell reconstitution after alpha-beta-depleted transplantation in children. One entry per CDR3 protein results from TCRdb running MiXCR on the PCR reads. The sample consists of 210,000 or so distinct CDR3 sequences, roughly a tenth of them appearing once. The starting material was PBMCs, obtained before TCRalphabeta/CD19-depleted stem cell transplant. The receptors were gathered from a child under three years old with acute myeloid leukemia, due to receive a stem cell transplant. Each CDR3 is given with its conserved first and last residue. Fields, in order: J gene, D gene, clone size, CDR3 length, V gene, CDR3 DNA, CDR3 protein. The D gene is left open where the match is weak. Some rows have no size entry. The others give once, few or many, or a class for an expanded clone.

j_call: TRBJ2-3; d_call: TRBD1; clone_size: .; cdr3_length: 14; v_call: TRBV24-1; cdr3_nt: TGTGCCACGGGGACAGCTCCTAGCACAGATACGCAGTATTTT; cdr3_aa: CATGTAPSTDTQYF
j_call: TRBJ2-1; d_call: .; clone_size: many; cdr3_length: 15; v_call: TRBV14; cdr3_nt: TGTGCCAGCAGCCAAGGAGCTCAGCACTACAATGAGCAGTTCTTC; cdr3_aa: CASSQGAQHYNEQFF
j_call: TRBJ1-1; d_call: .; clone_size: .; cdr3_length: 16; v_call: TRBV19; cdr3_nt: TGTGCCAGTAAGTTCTATGGGCAGAACAATAATCCTGAAGCTTTCTTT; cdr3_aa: CASKFYGQNNNPEAFF
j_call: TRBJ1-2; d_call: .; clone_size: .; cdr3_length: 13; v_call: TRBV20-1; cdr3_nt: TGCAGTGCCTTCCTTTCGGTTGGTTATGGCTACACCTTC; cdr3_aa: CSAFLSVGYGYTF
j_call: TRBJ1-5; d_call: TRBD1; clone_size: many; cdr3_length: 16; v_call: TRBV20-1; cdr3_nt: TGCAGTGCTAGAGATGGGACAGGGTTGAACAATCAGCCCCAGCATTTT; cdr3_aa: CSARDGTGLNNQPQHF
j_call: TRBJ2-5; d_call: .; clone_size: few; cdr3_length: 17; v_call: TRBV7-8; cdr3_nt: TGTGCCAGCAGCTCGCACTTTAGGACGCGTCTCCAAGAGACCCAGTACTTC; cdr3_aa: CASSSHFRTRLQETQYF
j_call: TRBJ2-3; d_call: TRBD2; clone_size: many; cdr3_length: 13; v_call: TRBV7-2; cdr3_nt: TGTGCCACCGTTGCTAGCGGGAGTGGTACGCAGTATTTT; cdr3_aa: CATVASGSGTQYF
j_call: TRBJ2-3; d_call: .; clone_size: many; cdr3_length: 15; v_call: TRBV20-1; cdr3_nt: TGCAGTGCGAGCAACCCGGGACGGAGCACAGATACGCAGTATTTT; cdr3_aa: CSASNPGRSTDTQYF
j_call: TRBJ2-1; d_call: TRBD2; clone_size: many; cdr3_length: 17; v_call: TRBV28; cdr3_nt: TGTGCCAGCAGTCCCCCGGCGCTAGCGGGAGTCCTCGGTGAGCAGTTCTTC; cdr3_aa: CASSPPALAGVLGEQFF
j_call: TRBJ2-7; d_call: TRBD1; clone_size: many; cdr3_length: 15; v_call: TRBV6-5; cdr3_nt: TGTGCCAGCAGTTACGCTGGGACAGAACCCTACGAGCAGTACTTC; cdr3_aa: CASSYAGTEPYEQYF
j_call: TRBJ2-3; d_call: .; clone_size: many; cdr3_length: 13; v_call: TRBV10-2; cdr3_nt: TGCGCCAGCAGGCGCAGCTACTCAGATACGCAGTATTTT; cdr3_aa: CASRRSYSDTQYF
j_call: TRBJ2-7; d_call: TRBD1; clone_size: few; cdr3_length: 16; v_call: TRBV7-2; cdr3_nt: TGTGCCAGCAGCAGGAGGGGGACAGGAAGCTCCTACGAGCAGTACTTC; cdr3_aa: CASSRRGTGSSYEQYF
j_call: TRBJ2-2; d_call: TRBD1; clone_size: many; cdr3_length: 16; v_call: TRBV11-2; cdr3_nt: TGTGCCAGCAGATATATCAGGGGGCCGAACACCGGGGAGCTGTTTTTT; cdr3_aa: CASRYIRGPNTGELFF
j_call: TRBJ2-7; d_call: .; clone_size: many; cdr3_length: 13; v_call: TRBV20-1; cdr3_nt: TGCAGTGCTAGTGCCCACGTGGGTTACGAGCAGTACTTC; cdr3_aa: CSASAHVGYEQYF
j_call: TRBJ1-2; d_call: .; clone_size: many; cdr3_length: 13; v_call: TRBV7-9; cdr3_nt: TGTGCCAGCAGCTCAACAGATTCCTATGGCTACACCTTC; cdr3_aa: CASSSTDSYGYTF
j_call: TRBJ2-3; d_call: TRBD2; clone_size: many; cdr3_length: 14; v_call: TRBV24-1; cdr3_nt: TGTGCCACCAGTGCCAGCGGGAGTGTAGATACGCAGTATTTT; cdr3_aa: CATSASGSVDTQYF
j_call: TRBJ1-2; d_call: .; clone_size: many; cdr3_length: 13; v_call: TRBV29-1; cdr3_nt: TGCAGCGTGGCGACAGAAGGTGGCTATGGCTACACCTTC; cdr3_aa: CSVATEGGYGYTF
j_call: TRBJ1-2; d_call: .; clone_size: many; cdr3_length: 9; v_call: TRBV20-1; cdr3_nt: TGCAGTGCCGCGGGGGGCTACACCTTC; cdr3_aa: CSAAGGYTF
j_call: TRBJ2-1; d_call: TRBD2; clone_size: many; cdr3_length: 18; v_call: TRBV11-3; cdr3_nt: TGTGCCAGCAGCTTAGTGGAGGGAGCGGGGTTACAATACAATGAGCAGTTCTTC; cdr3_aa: CASSLVEGAGLQYNEQFF
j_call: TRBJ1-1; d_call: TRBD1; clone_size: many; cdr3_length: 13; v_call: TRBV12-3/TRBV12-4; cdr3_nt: TGTGCCAGCAGCTTTGACAGGGGCACTGAAGCTTTCTTT; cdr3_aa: CASSFDRGTEAFF
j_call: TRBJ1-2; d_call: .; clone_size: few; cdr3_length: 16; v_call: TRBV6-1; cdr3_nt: TGTGCCAGCAGTGAAGCGGGTTTGGGGGGACTTCGGGGCTACACCTTC; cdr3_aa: CASSEAGLGGLRGYTF
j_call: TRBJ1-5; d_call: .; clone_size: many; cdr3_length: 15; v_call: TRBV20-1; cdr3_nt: TGCAGTGCTAGAGATGGGTGGTCTCATAGTCAGCCCCAGCATTTT; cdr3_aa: CSARDGWSHSQPQHF
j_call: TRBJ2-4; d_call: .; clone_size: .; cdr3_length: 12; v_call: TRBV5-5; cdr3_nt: TGTGCCAGCAGCTCGAGGGAAAACATTCAGTACTTC; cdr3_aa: CASSSRENIQYF
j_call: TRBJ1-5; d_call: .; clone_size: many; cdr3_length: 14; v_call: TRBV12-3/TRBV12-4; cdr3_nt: TGTGCCAGCAGTTTCAAGAACAAAAGAGCGCCCCAGCATTTT; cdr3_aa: CASSFKNKRAPQHF
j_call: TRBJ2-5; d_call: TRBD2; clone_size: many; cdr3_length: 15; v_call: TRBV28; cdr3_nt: TGTGCCAGCAGTTCCATGGCTAGCGGGGTAGAGACCCAGTACTTC; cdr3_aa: CASSSMASGVETQYF
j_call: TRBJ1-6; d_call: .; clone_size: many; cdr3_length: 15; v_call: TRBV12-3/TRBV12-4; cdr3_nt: TGTGCCAGCAGTTCCACCGACCGTATTAATTCACCCCTCCACTTT; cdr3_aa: CASSSTDRINSPLHF
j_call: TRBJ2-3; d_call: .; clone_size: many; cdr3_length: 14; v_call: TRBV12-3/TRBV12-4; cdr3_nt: TGTGCCAGCAGGATACGTGGTGGCACAGATACGCAGTATTTT; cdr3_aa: CASRIRGGTDTQYF
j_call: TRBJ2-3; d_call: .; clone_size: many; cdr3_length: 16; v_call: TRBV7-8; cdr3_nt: TGTGCCAGCAGCTTCTGGAGGGGCGCGGGCACAGATACGCAGTATTTT; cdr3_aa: CASSFWRGAGTDTQYF
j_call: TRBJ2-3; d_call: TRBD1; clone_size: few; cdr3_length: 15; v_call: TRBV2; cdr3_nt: TGTGCCAGCGGGACTAGGGGACAGGGGGGAGATACGCAGTATTTT; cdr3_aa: CASGTRGQGGDTQYF
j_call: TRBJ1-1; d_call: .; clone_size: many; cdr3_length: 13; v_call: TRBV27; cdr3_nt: TGTGCCAGCCGGGGCCATATGAACACTGAAGCTTTCTTT; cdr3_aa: CASRGHMNTEAFF
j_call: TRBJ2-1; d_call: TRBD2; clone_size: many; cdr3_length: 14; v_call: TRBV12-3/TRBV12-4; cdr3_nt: TGTGCCAGCAGTCGCGGGAGGGCCGCTAATGAGCAGTTCTTC; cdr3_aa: CASSRGRAANEQFF
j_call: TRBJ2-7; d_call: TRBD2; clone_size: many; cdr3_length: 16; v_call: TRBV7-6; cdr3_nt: TGTGCCAGCAGGGCTACTGCGGGGGGGCTGTCGGGGGAGCAGTACTTC; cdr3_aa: CASRATAGGLSGEQYF
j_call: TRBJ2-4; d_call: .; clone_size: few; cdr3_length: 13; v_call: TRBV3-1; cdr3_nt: TGTGCCAGCAGCCCCCCGGGGAATAGCCGGATGATCTTC; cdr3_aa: CASSPPGNSRMIF
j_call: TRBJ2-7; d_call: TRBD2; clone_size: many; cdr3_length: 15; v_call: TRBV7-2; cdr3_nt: TGTGCCAGCAGCTTAGCTAGCGGGATGTGGTCCGAGCAGTACTTC; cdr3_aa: CASSLASGMWSEQYF
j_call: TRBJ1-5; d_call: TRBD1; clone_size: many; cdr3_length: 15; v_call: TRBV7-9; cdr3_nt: TGTGCCAGCAGCCGGGGGACAGGAGTTGATCAGCCCCAGCATTTT; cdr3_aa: CASSRGTGVDQPQHF
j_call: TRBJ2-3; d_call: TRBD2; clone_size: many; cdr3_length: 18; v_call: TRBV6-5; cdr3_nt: TGTGCCAGCAGTTACTCGGGACTAGCGGGGGCTAGCACAGATACGCAGTATTTT; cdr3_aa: CASSYSGLAGASTDTQYF
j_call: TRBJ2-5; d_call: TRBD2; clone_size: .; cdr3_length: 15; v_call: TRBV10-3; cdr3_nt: TGTGCCATCAGTGATGTGGCTAGCGGGGGTGAGACCCAGTACTTC; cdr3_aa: CAISDVASGGETQYF
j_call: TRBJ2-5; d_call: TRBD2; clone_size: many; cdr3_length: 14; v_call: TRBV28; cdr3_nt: TGTGCCAGCAGCCGCCGACTAGCGGATGAGACCCAGTACTTC; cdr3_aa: CASSRRLADETQYF
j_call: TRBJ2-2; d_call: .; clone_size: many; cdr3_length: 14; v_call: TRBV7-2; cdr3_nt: TGTGCCAGCAGCTTAGAGATAGGGACCGGGGAGCTGTTTTTT; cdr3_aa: CASSLEIGTGELFF
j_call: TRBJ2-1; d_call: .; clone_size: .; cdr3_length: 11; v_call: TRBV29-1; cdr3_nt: TGCAGCGTTGAATCGGCGGGCGAGCAGTTCTTC; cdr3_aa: CSVESAGEQFF
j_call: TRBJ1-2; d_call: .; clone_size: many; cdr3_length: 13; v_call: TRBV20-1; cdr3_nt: TGCAGTGCTAGAGATAGGCAGGGCTATGGCTACACCTTC; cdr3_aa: CSARDRQGYGYTF
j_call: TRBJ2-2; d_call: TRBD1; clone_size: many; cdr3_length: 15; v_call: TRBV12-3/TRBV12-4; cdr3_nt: TGTGCCAGCAGTTCGGGACAGGCCTTCACCGGGGAGCTGTTTTTT; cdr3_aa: CASSSGQAFTGELFF
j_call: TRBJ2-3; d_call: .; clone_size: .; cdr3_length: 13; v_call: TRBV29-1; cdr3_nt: TGCAGCGCGGCCGGCGGGGGCGCAGATACGCAGTATTTT; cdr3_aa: CSAAGGGADTQYF
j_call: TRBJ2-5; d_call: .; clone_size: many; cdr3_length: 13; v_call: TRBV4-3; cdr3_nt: TGCGCCAGCAGCCAAGGCTTTGGCAGGGTCCTATACTTC; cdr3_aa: CASSQGFGRVLYF
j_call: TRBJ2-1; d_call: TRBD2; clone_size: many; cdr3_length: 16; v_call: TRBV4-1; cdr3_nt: TGCGCCAGCAGCCAAGCGTCCGGGACTAGGGGGGGTGAGCAGTTCTTC; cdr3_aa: CASSQASGTRGGEQFF
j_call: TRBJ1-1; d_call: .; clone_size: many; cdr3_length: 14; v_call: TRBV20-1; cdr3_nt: TGCAGTGTTTTCCGGGACACCGTGAACACTGAAGCTTTCTTT; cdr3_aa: CSVFRDTVNTEAFF
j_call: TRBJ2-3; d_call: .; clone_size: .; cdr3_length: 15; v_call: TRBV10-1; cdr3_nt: TGCGCCAGCAGTGATCCAAGGGTGCAGGGAGATACGCAGTATTTT; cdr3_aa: CASSDPRVQGDTQYF
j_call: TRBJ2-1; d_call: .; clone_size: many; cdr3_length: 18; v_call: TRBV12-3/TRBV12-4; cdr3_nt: TGTGCCAGCACGGAGGGAGTCAGTAGGTCATTTTTATACAATGAGCAGTTCTTC; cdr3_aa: CASTEGVSRSFLYNEQFF
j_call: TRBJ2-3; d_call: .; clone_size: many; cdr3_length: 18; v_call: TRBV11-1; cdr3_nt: TGTGCCAGCAGCCCACGGAGCAAACGACAGGATGGCACAGATACGCAGTATTTT; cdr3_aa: CASSPRSKRQDGTDTQYF
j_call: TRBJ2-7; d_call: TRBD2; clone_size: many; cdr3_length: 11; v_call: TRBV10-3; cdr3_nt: TGTGCCGTCAGGGACTACAACGAGCAGTACTTC; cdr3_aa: CAVRDYNEQYF
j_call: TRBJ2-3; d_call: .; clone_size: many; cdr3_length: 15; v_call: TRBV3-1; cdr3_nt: TGTGCCAGCAGCCTTGGACCTATAAGCACAGATACGCAGTATTTT; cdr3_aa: CASSLGPISTDTQYF
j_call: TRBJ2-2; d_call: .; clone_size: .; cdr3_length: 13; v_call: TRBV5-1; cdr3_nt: TGCGCCAGCAGAGAGGGGTCCACCGGGGAGCCGTTTTTT; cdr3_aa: CASREGSTGEPFF
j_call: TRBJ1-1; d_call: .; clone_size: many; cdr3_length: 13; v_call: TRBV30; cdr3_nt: TGTGCCTCTCCATTAAGGGGGGGCACTGAAGCTTTCTTT; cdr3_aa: CASPLRGGTEAFF
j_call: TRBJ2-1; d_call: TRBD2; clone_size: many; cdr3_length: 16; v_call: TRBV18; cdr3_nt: TGTGCCAGCTCACCAGGACTAGCGGGTGGTCACAATGAGCAGTTCTTC; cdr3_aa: CASSPGLAGGHNEQFF
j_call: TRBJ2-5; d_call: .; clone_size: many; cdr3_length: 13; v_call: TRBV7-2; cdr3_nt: TGTGCCAGCAGCTTTTTTGGGGTGGAGACCCAGTACTTC; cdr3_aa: CASSFFGVETQYF
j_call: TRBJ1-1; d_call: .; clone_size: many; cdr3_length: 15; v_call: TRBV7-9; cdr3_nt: TGTGCCAGCAGCAACCGCGGGACTTTGAACACTGAAGCTTTCTTT; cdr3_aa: CASSNRGTLNTEAFF
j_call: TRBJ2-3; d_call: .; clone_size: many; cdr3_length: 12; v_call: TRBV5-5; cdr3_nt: TGTGCCAGCAGCTTGGGGTTAGAGCCGCAGTATTTT; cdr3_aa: CASSLGLEPQYF
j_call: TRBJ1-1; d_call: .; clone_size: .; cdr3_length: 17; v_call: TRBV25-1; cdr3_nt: TGTGCCAGCAGTGACCCTAATCCTGAGGGGTTTAACACTGAAGCTTTCTTT; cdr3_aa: CASSDPNPEGFNTEAFF
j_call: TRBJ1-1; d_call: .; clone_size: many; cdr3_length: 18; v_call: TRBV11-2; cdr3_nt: TGTGCCAGCAGCTTAGATTGGTCCATGCCGGCCATGAACACTGAAGCTTTCTTT; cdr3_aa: CASSLDWSMPAMNTEAFF